A single sample gave rise to the 4 T cell receptor beta chains below, sequenced in a study of cytomegalovirus exposure and HLA in healthy donors. Profiling relied on immunoSEQ multiplex PCR, and the TCRdb table lists in-frame clones only, not all of them. The sample comprises just under 75,000 clones, around 94% of which are singletons, and approximately 3% rests with the top ten. Source material: PBMCs. All receptors come from a woman aged 18-29 years in good health and CMV-seropositive.

This clone was seen a handful of times. V is TRBV12-2 and J is TRBJ2-7; TRBD1, the D gene given by the table, was not confirmed from the DNA. TRBV12-2 is a pseudogene. This CDR3 spans 15 amino acids. Here the CDR3 reads CASRLVPGRGDEQYF. The DNA for the CDR3 is TGTGCAAGTCGCTTAGTCCCCGGCAGGGGAGACGAGCAGTACTTC.

The chain uses TRBV19 and TRBJ1-2, with TRBD1 identical over 10 bases. The CDR3 contains 15 residues. The germline gives CDR1 LNHDA, CDR2 SQIVND (reference sequence). Germline trimming cut 5 bases from V and 5 bases from J; bases unmatched to any gene: 8. This chain's CDR3 is CASSHNSGQGYGYTF. The CDR3 DNA reads as TGTGCCAGTAGTCATAACTCGGGACAGGGGTATGGCTACACCTTC.

V and J are TRBV2 and TRBJ2-5, with a tentative D call TRBD1 (5 bases). The CDR3 is made up of 13 amino acids. V dropped 7 bases and J dropped 2 bases, with 11 bases sitting between them. The germline gives CDR1 SNHLY, CDR2 FYNNEI. This CDR3 is CASIYDRQETQYF. CDR3 in DNA: TGTGCCAGCATCTATGACAGACAAGAGACCCAGTACTTC.

The rearrangement links TRBV6-1 to TRBJ1-1; 7 positions agree with TRBD1. The J segment lost 5 bases and the V segment lost 1 base, leaving 7 bases of the junction unmatched. The CDR3 extends over 15 amino acids. In germline, CDR1 is MNHNS, CDR2 SASEGT. CDR3 in amino acids: CASSEGTGRRTEAFF. As DNA, the CDR3 is TGTGCCAGCAGTGAAGGGACAGGAAGAAGGACTGAAGCTTTCTTT.